This TCR beta chain appears in the sequencing data of a study of response to subunit inactivated influenza vaccine. TCRdb reanalysed the RT-PCR reads using MiXCR and keeps one entry per CDR3 protein. The sample contains over 400,000 distinct CDR3 sequences, approximately 11% of which appear only once. V lost 5 bases to trimming and J lost 2 bases, with 5 bases between them. Looked up from germline, CDR1 is DFQATT and CDR2 is SNEGSKA (reference sequence). The CDR3 length is 11 residues. This chain uses TRBV20-1 with TRBJ2-3; D gene unclear. The specimen was PBMCs from blood, collected more than 35 days after vaccination. This clonotype originated in a man aged 50 to 59 who received an inactivated influenza vaccine. The CDR3 reads CSAFYTDTQYF. CDR3 sequence (DNA): TGCAGTGCTTTTTACACAGATACGCAGTATTTT.